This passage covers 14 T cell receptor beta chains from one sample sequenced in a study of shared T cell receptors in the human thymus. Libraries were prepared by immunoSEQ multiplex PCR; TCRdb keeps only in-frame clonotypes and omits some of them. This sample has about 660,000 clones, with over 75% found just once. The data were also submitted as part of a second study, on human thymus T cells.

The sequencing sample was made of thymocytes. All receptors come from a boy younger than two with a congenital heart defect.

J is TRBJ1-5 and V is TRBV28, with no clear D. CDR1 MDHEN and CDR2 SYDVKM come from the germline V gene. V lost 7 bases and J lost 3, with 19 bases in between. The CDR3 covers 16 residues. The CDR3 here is CASTNPHYLDNQPQHF. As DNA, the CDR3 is TGTGCCAGCACAAACCCCCACTATTTAGACAATCAGCCCCAGCATTTT.

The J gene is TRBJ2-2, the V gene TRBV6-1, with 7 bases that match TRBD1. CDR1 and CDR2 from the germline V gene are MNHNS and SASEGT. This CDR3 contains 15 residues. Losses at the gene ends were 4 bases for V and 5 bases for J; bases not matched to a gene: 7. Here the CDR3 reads CASSARQGRTGELFF. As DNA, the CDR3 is TGTGCCAGCAGTGCCAGACAGGGTCGGACCGGGGAGCTGTTTTTT.

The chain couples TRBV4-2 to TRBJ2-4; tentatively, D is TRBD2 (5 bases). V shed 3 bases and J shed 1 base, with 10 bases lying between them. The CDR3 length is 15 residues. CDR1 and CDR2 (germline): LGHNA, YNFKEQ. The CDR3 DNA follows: TGTGCCAGCAGCCAGGGCGGGCGGGCCAAAAACATTCAGTACTTC. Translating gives CASSQGGRAKNIQYF.

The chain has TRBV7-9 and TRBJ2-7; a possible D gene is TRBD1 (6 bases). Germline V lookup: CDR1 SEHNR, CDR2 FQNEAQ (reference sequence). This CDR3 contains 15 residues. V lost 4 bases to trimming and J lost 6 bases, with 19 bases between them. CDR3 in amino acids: CASSSLEGGPFEQYF. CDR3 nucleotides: TGTGCCAGCAGCTCCTTGGAAGGGGGACCCTTCGAGCAGTACTTC.

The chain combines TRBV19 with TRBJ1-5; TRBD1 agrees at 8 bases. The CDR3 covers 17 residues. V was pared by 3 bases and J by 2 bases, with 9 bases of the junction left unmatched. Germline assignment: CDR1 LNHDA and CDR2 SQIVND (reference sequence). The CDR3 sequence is CASSIPGGAGGNQPQHF. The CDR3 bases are TGTGCCAGTAGTATTCCAGGGGGCGCGGGTGGCAATCAGCCCCAGCATTTT.

The CDR3 bases are TGTGCTAGTGGTTTGCGATTAGATGAGCAGTTCTTC. Residues: CASGLRLDEQFF. The gene calls are TRBV12-5 and TRBJ2-1; D gene unclear. Per germline, CDR1 LGHNT and CDR2 FRNRAP. The V gene lost 2 bases and the J gene lost 8 bases, with 7 bases spanning the gap. CDR3 length: 12 residues.

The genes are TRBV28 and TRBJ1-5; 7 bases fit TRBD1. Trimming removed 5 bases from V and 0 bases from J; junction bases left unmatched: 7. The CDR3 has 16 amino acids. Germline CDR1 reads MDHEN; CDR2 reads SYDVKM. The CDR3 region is CASSQQGLSSNQPQHF. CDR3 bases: TGTGCCAGCAGTCAACAGGGGCTCTCTAGCAATCAGCCCCAGCATTTT.

CDR3 nucleotide sequence: TGTGCCAGCAGCCCCCGGGACAGGGCCCTCAATGAGCAGTTCTTC. This sequence encodes CASSPRDRALNEQFF. The chain joins TRBV28 to TRBJ2-1, with 9 bases matching TRBD1. V was pared by 6 bases and J by 6 bases, with 9 bases of the junction left unmatched. This CDR3 region has 15 residues. Germline CDR1 and CDR2: MDHEN and SYDVKM.

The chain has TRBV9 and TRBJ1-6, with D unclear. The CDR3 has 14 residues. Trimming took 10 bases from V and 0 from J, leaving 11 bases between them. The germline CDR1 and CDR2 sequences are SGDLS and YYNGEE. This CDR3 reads CACSRSSYNSPLHF. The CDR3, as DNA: TGTGCCTGCTCTAGGAGCTCCTATAATTCACCCCTCCACTTT.

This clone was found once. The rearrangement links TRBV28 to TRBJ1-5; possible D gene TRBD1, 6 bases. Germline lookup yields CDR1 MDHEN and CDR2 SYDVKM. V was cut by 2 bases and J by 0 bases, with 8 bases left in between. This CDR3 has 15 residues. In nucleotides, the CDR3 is TGTGCCAGCAGTTTAGGACAGCATAGCAATCAGCCCCAGCATTTT. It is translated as CASSLGQHSNQPQHF.

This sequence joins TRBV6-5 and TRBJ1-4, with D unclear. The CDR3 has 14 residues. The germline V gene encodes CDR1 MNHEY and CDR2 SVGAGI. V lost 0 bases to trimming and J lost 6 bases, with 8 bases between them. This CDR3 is CASSYSPGHEKLFF. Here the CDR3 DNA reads TGTGCCAGCAGTTACTCTCCAGGTCATGAAAAACTGTTTTTT.

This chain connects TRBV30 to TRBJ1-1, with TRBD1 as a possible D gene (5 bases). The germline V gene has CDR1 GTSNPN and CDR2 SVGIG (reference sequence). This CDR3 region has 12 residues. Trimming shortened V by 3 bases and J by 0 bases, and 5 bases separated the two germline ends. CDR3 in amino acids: CAWRGLNTEAFF. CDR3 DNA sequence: TGTGCCTGGAGGGGGCTGAACACTGAAGCTTTCTTT.

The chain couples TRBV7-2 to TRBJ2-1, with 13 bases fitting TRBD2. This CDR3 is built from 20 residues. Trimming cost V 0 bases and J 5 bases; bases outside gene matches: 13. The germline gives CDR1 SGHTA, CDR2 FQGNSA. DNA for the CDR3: TGTGCCAGCAGCTTAGCTCCGGGACTAGCGGGAACGGAGGTCGACAATGAGCAGTTCTTC. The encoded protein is CASSLAPGLAGTEVDNEQFF.

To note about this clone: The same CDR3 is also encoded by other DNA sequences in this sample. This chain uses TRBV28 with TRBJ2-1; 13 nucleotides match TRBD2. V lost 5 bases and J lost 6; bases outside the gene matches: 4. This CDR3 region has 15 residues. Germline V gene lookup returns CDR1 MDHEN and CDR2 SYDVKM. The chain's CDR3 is CASSPGLAGINEQFF. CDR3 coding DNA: TGTGCCAGCAGTCCGGGACTAGCGGGGATCAATGAGCAGTTCTTC. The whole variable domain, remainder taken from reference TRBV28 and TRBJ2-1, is DVKVTQSSRYLVKRTGEKVFLECVQDMDHENMFWYRQDPGLGLRLIYFSYDVKMKEKGDIPEGYSVSREKKERFSLILESASTNQTSMYLCASSPGLAGINEQFFGPGTRLTVL.